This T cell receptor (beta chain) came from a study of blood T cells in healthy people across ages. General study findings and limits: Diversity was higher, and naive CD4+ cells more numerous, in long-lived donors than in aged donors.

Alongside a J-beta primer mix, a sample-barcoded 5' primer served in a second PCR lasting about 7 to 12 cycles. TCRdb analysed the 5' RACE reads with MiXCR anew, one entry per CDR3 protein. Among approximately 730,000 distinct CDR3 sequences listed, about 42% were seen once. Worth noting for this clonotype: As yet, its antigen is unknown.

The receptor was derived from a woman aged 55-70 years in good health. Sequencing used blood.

The CDR3 nucleotides are TGTGCCAGCATAACCATAGCGGGAGGTATTTACGAGCAGTACTTC. It encodes CASITIAGGIYEQYF. V and J are TRBV2 and TRBJ2-4; 10 bases align to TRBD2. Judging by the DNA end, TRBJ2-7 fits better; the J call may be wrong. Germline V CDR1 and CDR2: SNHLY, FYNNEI. The CDR3 totals 15 residues.